These 14 T cell receptor beta chains were all obtained from the same sample, sequenced in a study of cytomegalovirus exposure and HLA in healthy donors. Primers included in the PCR were 60 Vbeta and 13 Jbeta primers. Sequenced by immunoSEQ multiplex PCR; TCRdb stores in-frame clones only, minus some. Of some 250,000 clones in the sample, 82% are singletons; the top ten hold roughly 5%. Sequencing was done on a sample of PBMCs. These TCRs come from a woman aged 40 to 50 in good health and CMV-seropositive.

The chain carries TRBV5-1 and TRBJ2-7; possible D gene TRBD2, 5 bases. Trimming left V 4 bases short and J 6 bases short, with 20 bases between. Germline CDR1 is SGHRS and CDR2 is YFSETQ. The CDR3 sequence is 15 residues long. CDR3 nucleotides: TGCGCCAGCAGCCTAGATCCCTCGGGGAGCAGCGAGCAGTACTTC. It is translated as CASSLDPSGSSEQYF.

V gene TRBV5-4 combines with J gene TRBJ2-5; a possible D gene is TRBD2 (6 bases). The CDR3 runs 16 residues. The V end was cut by 0 bases, the J end by 5 bases, with 17 bases between. CDR1 and CDR2 from the germline V gene are SGHNT and YYREEE (reference sequence). The DNA for the CDR3 is TGTGCCAGCAGCTTGGACGGGAGAGACACCAGGGAGACCCAGTACTTC. This sequence encodes CASSLDGRDTRETQYF.

CDR3 amino acids: CASSLSHSIPLYEQYF. CDR3 DNA sequence: TGTGCCAGCAGCTTGTCCCACTCAATCCCCCTCTACGAGCAGTACTTC. This chain connects TRBV5-5 to TRBJ2-7; D is ambiguous. The V gene's germline CDR1 is SGHKS and CDR2 YYEKEE (reference sequence). V lost 1 base to trimming and J lost 3 bases, with 17 bases between them. The CDR3 is 16 residues long.

This clone has a handful of counts. Other DNA sequences in this sample translate to the same CDR3. V gene TRBV29-1 combines with J gene TRBJ2-1; weak D call: TRBD1 (6 bases). The CDR3 consists of 12 residues. Germline CDR1 SQVTM, CDR2 ANQGSEA. Deletions cut 4 bases from V and 4 bases from J, with 8 bases between. DNA for the CDR3: TGCAGCGTTGGGACAGCGTACAATGAGCAGTTCTTC. It encodes CSVGTAYNEQFF.

This chain uses TRBV6-6 with TRBJ1-5; D remains unclear. V gave up 7 bases and J gave up 2 bases, with 18 bases separating them. The CDR3 spans 16 residues. Germline lookup yields CDR1 MNHNY and CDR2 SVGAGI (reference sequence). The CDR3 region is CASNLGSRSGNQPQHF. The DNA for the CDR3 is TGTGCCAGCAATTTAGGGAGTCGTTCTGGCAATCAGCCCCAGCATTTT.

The chain carries TRBV10-3 and TRBJ2-5; no definite D call. Near its end, the DNA agrees better with TRBJ2-7, so the J call may be wrong. The germline CDR1 and CDR2 sequences are ENHRY and SYGVKD. The CDR3 is 14 amino acids. For the CDR3, the DNA is TGTGCCATCAAGCAAACAACAGACGCCTACGAGCAGTACTTC. Translation gives CAIKQTTDAYEQYF.

This chain uses TRBV29-1 with TRBJ2-7, with a weak D call TRBD2 (5 bases). This CDR3 contains 13 residues. Germline CDR1 is SQVTM and CDR2 is ANQGSEA. V was pared by 4 bases and J by 2 bases, with 12 bases between. The CDR3 nucleotides are TGCAGCGTTGGGCCAGGAGGTCCCTACGAGCAGTACTTC. It translates to CSVGPGGPYEQYF.

This chain joins TRBV6-8 and TRBJ2-4; maybe TRBD1 (6 bases). Germline-derived CDR1 and CDR2 are MNHGY and SAAAGT. Trimming cost V 3 bases and J 0 bases, with 24 bases left between them. The CDR3 length is 20 residues. The CDR3 here is CASSYCQVYRAYLAKNIQYF. Written as DNA, the CDR3 is TGTGCCAGCAGTTATTGCCAGGTGTACAGGGCCTACCTAGCCAAAAACATTCAGTACTTC.

The gene calls are TRBV4-1 and TRBJ1-5, with 9 bases matching TRBD1. The germline gives CDR1 MGHRA, CDR2 YSYEKL. The ends lost 4 bases at V and 7 bases at J; junction bases unmatched: 11. The CDR3 is made up of 16 amino acids. The CDR3 protein is CASSRSTGTGRQPQHF. CDR3 coding DNA: TGCGCCAGCAGCCGCAGTACTGGGACAGGGAGACAGCCCCAGCATTTT.

A remark on this clone: Mismatch with germline at one junction end may stem from a read error. This specimen includes other DNA sequences encoding the same CDR3. This sequence joins TRBV27 and TRBJ1-6; no reliable D call. The germline gives CDR1 MNHEY, CDR2 SMNVEV (reference sequence). The CDR3 loop spans 16 amino acids. CDR3 DNA: TGTGCCAGCAGTTTGCGGTTAAGCTCCTATAATTCCCCCCTCCACTTT. Amino acids: CASSLRLSSYNSPLHF.

The rearrangement uses TRBV6-1 and TRBJ1-1, with 7 bases that match TRBD1. CDR1 is MNHNS and CDR2 is SASEGT in the germline V gene. The CDR3 runs 13 residues. V lost 4 bases, J lost 10 bases, and 9 bases stayed unmatched. CDR3 nucleotide sequence: TGTGCCAGCAGTGGAGGGACAGCTAGGGGAGCTTTCTTT. Residues: CASSGGTARGAFF.

The V call is TRBV29-1, the J call TRBJ2-6; 10 positions agree with TRBD2. In germline, CDR1 is SQVTM, CDR2 ANQGSEA. The CDR3 is 19 amino acids. Trimming took 0 bases from V and 8 from J; bases not matched to a gene: 16. The CDR3 region is CSVEEEAGGRSLGPNVLTF. The CDR3 DNA sequence: TGCAGCGTTGAAGAGGAAGCGGGAGGGCGTTCCCTTGGACCCAACGTCCTGACTTTC.

J is TRBJ1-1 and V is TRBV6-6, with D tentatively TRBD1 (6 bases). Trimming pared 2 bases from V and 6 bases from J, leaving 16 bases between. CDR3 size: 15 residues. From germline, CDR1 is MNHNY and CDR2 SVGAGI (reference sequence). In DNA form, the CDR3 reads TGTGCCAGCAGTTACGGTGGGGGCCTGGATTCTGAAGCTTTCTTT. Its translation: CASSYGGGLDSEAFF.

The V and J genes are TRBV7-6 and TRBJ2-7; 7 bases agree with TRBD2. Germline loops: CDR1 SGHVS, CDR2 FNYEAQ. The CDR3 is 14 amino acids. J gave up 0 bases and V 1 base, and 0 bases lay outside the gene matches. The CDR3 loop reads CASSLERDSYEQYF. The CDR3 DNA is TGTGCCAGCAGCTTAGAGCGGGACTCCTACGAGCAGTACTTC. Variable domain in full (rest from reference TRBV7-6 and TRBJ2-7): GAGVSQSPRYKVTKRGQDVALRCDPISGHVSLYWYRQALGQGPEFLTYFNYEAQQDKSGLPNDRFSAERPEGSISTLTIQRTEQRDSAMYRCASSLERDSYEQYFGPGTRLTVT.